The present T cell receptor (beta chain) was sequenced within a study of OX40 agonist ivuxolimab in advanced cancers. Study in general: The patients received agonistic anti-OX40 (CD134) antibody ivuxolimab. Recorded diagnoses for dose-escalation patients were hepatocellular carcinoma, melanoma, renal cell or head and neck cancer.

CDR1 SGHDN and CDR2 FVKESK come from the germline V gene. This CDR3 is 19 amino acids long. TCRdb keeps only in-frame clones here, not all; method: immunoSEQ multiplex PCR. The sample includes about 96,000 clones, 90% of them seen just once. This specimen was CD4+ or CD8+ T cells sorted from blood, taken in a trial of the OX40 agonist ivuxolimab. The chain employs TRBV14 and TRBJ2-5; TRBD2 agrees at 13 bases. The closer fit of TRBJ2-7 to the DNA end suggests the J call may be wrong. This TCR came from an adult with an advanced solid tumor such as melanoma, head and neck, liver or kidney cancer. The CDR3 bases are TGTGCCAGCAGCCAAGCCTTGGGACTAGCGGGACAACCGACCTACGAGCAGTACTTC. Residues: CASSQALGLAGQPTYEQYF.